This T cell receptor beta chain stems from a study of blood T cell repertoires in COVID-19 (TCRdb year 2020). With regard to the full study: Samples from collaborators originated in the United States, Italy and Spain and spanned both the acute and convalescent phases of COVID-19. The material from the prospective study consisted of cDNA or gDNA derived from T cells, B-cell-depleted T cells, or PBMCs. Deeply sampled blood TCRbeta repertoires from subjects exposed to, actively infected with, or recovered from COVID-19 were included in the dataset. A freely available public database, intended as a resource for researchers studying the immune response to SARS-CoV-2, is where the repertoires were released. Samples came from the ongoing ImmuneRACE study (first 160 participants) plus 1,254 subjects from 6 global collaborators. The sample metadata nearly always contained a de-identified subject ID, COVID-19 status, age in years and sex. Where available, HLA class I and class II types were taken from metadata supplied by the sample provider and were not determined by assay-based typing. On the study overall, not on this receptor specifically: Clinical and demographic metadata were provided uncurated, with the amount varying by source and participant.

The CDR3 sequence holds 13 residues, the cysteine and phenylalanine included. The DNA shown is the 39-base CDR3, in frame from base 1. In the germline V gene, CDR1 corresponds to MDHEN and CDR2 to SYDVKM. The V end loses 10 bases and the J end loses 1 base, and a stretch of 11 bases separates them. On this clone: No antigen is known for it. The record has no base qualities; no much larger clone is one base away.

TCRbeta CDR3 regions were amplified from genomic DNA using the immunoSEQ Assay, a bias-controlled multiplex PCR. The source study handled its data this way. The number of nucleated cells in each sample was estimated from the amplification of reference gene primers within the assay. To quantify the absolute abundance of each unique TCRbeta CDR3 rearrangement, sequence reads were collapsed and filtered. For each sample, productive Simpson clonality was calculated as the square root of Simpson's diversity index over productive rearrangements. TCRdb carries this immuneACCESS record with in-frame sequences only. Its versions omit some clonotypes, under half of them owing to an unresolved V gene in the studies checked, with the rest unexplained. V, J and clone size are those of that table, while D and trimming were read from the DNA. In all, the sample holds about 230,000 clones, and approximately 80% of those were seen once. 7.5% of the sample is in the top ten clones.

In Seattle, one collaborating source enrolled patients while the infection was active and tracked those patients longitudinally over the course of disease. Each collaborating institution followed its own protocols to collect whole blood in K2EDTA tubes. For TCRbeta analysis, collaborators shipped samples as frozen whole blood, isolated PBMCs, or DNA extracted from either of those sample types. The chain couples TRBV28 to TRBJ1-5; TRBD1 is perhaps the D gene, given 5 matching bases. The TCR comes from a woman over 75 with COVID-19, enrolled during active disease. The specimen sequenced was peripheral blood. The CDR3 protein: CATWGVSNQPQHF. DNA sequence: TGTGCCACCTGGGGGGTCAGCAATCAGCCCCAGCATTTT.